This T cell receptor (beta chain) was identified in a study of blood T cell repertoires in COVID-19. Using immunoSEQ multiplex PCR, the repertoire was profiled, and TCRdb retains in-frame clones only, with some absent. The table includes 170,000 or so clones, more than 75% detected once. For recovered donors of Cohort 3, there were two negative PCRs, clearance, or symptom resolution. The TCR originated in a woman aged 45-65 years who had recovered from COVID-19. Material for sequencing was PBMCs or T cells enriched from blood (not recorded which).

The CDR3, as DNA: TGTGCCAGCAGCCAGGGCAGGGCCACCTACGAGCAGTACTTC. Protein sequence: CASSQGRATYEQYF. This chain links TRBV3-1 (or the pseudogene TRBV3-2) with TRBJ2-7; D perhaps matches TRBD1 (5 bases). The CDR3 spans 14 residues. Trimming cost V 3 bases and J 2 bases, with 11 bases left between them. Germline V gene data show CDR1 as LGHDT and CDR2 as YNNKEL (reference sequence).